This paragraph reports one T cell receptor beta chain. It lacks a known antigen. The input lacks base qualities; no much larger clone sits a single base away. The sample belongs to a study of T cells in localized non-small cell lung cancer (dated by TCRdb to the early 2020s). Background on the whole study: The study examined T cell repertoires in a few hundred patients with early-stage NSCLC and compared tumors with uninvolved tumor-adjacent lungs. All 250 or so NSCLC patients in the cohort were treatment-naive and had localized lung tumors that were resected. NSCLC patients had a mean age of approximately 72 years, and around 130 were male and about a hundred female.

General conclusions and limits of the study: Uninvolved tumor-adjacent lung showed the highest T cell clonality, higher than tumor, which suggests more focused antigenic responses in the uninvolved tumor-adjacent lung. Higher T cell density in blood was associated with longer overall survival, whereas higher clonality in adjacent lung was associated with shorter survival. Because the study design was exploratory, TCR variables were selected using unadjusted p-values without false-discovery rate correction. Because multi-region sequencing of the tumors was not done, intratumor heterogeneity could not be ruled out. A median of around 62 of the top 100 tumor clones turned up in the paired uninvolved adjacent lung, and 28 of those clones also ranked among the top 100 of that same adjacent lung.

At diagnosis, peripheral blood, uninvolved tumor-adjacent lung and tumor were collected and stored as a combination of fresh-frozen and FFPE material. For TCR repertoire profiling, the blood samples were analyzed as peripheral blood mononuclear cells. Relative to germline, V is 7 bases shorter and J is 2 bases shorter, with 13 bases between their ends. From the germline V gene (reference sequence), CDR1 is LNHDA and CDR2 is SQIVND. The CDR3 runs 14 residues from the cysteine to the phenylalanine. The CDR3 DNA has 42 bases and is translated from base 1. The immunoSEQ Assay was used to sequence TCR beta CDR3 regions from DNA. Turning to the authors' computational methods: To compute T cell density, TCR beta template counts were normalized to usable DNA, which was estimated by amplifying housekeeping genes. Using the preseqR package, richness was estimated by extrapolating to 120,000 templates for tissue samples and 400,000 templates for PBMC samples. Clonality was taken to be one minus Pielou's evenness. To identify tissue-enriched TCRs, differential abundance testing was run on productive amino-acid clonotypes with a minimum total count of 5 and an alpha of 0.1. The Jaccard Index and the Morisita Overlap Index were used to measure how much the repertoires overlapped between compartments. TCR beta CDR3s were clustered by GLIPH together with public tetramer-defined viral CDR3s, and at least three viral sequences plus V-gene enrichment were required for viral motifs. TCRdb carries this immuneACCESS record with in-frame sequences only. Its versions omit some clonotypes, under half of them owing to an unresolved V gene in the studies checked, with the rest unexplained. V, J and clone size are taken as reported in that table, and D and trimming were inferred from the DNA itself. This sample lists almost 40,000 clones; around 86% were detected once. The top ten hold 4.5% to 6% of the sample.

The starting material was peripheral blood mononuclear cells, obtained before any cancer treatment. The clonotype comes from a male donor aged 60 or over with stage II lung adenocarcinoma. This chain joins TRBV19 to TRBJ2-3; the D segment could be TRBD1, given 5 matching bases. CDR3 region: CASKAGWATDTQYF. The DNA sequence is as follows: TGTGCCAGTAAGGCAGGGTGGGCCACAGATACGCAGTATTTT.